This record looks at one T cell receptor beta chain sequence and its context. In this sample, this clonotype turned up a few times. There is no known antigen for this receptor. Per-base quality was not reported, and no clone a single base away is much larger than it. This record comes from a study of T cell repertoires in cytomegalovirus infection (dated by TCRdb to between 2019 and 2020). Broadly, across the study: Donor HLA type was relevant to the analysis, because carriage of CMV infection together with the matching HLA type was indicated by public TCR beta signatures. Findings and caveats that apply to the study as a whole: The ex vivo response was dominated by HLA-C-restricted CMV-specific TCR beta clonotypes, which also provided the single most frequent clonotype in two of eight donors. Cumulative frequency of public TCR beta family members discriminated carriers of CMV infection plus the relevant HLA type in this cohort and an independent approximately 340-donor cohort.

As encoded in the germline V gene, CDR1 is SGHDN while CDR2 is FVKESK. From its cysteine to its phenylalanine, the CDR3 spans 19 amino acids. Only the CDR3 portion is preserved as DNA: 57 bases, with reading frame beginning at the first base. A distance of 23 bases separates the germline ends of V and J, which lose 0 bases and 4 bases respectively. Sequencing instrument: Illumina HiSeq 1500. TCRdb ran its own pipeline on the public reads, namely fastp trimming at Q25 and MiXCR clone calling, and kept in-frame beta chains. Entries are consolidated by CDR3 protein sequence, retaining the most common genes and DNA. The sample has about 260,000 distinct CDR3 sequences on record, about an eighth of them singletons. Roughly 8.9% of the sample rests with the top ten.

Sequenced sample: PBMCs. The chain was built from TRBV14 and TRBJ2-3; no D gene is confidently identified. The TCR was taken from a human donor in good health (CMV status not recorded). Some clones in this sample may be carry-over from other donors' samples. The CDR3 in this case is CASSQEVSSKTRRPDTQYF. The nucleotide sequence is given as TGTGCCAGCAGCCAAGAAGTTAGTAGCAAAACGAGACGACCAGATACGCAGTATTTT.